This T cell receptor beta chain was obtained from a study of T cell responses to AZD1222 COVID-19 vaccine. Trimming took off 0 bases at V and 8 bases at J, with 6 bases between the two ends. In germline, CDR1 is LGHNA, CDR2 YSLEER. This CDR3 is 12 amino acids long. TCRdb's copy holds only in-frame clones and misses some; the assay was immunoSEQ multiplex PCR. This repertoire shows some 200,000 clones, about 93% found once; its top ten account for around 1%. Sequences were derived from peripheral blood, sampled on day 0 of MenACWY control vaccination. The clonotype originates from an adult in good health. The gene calls are TRBV4-3 and TRBJ2-3; D ambiguous. CDR3 amino acids: CASSQELGTQYF. For the CDR3, the DNA is TGCGCCAGCAGCCAAGAGTTAGGTACGCAGTATTTT.